This T cell receptor beta chain was retrieved from a study of T cells in Graves' hyperthyroidism and ophthalmopathy. Trimming removed 5 bases from V and 6 bases from J; junction bases left unmatched: 7. Per the germline V gene, CDR1 is LNHDA and CDR2 is SQIVND (reference sequence). The CDR3 spans 15 residues. This clonotype was seen a few times. Authors of the study amplified TCR beta CDR3 regions from RNA transcripts. First-round RT-PCR targeting the TCR CDR3 was performed with the HTBI primer set. MiXCR was run by TCRdb on the multiplex PCR reads, yielding one entry per CDR3 protein. The sample has hundreds of thousands of distinct CDR3 sequences; 15% to 18% are singletons.

The source is a woman between 18 and 30 years old with Graves' hyperthyroidism. Input material: blood. The chain links TRBV19 to TRBJ2-1; TRBD2 matches at 10 bases. The CDR3 DNA is TGTGCCAGTAGTTCAGCGGGGGGGGGCTTCAATGAGCAGTTCTTC. Translated: CASSSAGGGFNEQFF.